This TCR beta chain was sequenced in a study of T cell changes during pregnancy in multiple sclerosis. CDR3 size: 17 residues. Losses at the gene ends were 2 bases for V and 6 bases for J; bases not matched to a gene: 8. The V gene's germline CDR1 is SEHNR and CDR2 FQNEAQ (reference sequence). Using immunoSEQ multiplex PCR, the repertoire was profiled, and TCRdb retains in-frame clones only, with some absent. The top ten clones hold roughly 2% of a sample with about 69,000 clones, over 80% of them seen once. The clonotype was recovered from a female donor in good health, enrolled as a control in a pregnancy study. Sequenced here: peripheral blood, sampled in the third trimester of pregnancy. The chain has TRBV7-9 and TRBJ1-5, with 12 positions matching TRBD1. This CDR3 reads CASSLTEGQGAGQPQHF. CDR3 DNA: TGTGCCAGCAGCTTAACCGAGGGACAGGGGGCCGGTCAGCCCCAGCATTTT.